Below, one T cell receptor (beta chain) is given with its context. Its antigen is unknown. Per-base quality was not reported, and no clone a single base away is much larger than it. These data belong to a study of T-cell reconstitution after alpha-beta-depleted transplantation in children (dated by TCRdb to 2016 to 2018). For context, the study as a whole: T-cell immune reconstitution after TCRalphabeta/CD19-depleted allogeneic hematopoietic cell transplantation in children was quantitatively tracked in the study by means of TCR repertoire profiling.

The library was built by means of PCR. Sequencing was carried out with an Illumina HiSeq 2500. TCR libraries were prepared with molecular barcoding, using unique molecular identifiers to normalize TCRbeta repertoire quantification. The public reads were reanalyzed by TCRdb: fastp trimming at Q25, MiXCR alignment, in-frame beta chains only. Records with the same CDR3 protein are collapsed into one entry carrying the most frequent genes and DNA. The sample records fewer than 750,000 distinct CDR3 sequences, 20% to 25% of which are singletons. Jointly, the top ten make up roughly 13% of the sample. What the treatment or condition label conveys for this sample: allogeneic hematopoietic cell transplantation with graft depleted of TCRalphabeta T cells and CD19 B cells. The transplant recipients were children given TCRalphabeta/CD19-depleted allogeneic hematopoietic cell grafts. Study-wide conclusions, independent of this receptor: In some patients, the high TCRbeta diversity seen at day 60 was put down to recipient T cells and intrathymic progenitors that had survived conditioning. Hyperexpanded clone frequencies declined over subsequent months; after one year, T-cell counts and TCRbeta diversity were mostly attributed to newly produced T cells. The apparently early alphabetaT-cell count recovery about two months after transplant was reportedly dependent on only several hundred rapidly expanded clones derived from non-depleted graft cells.

V is clipped by 4 bases and J by 4 bases, and the sequence between their germline boundaries is 11 bases long. From a lookup of the germline V gene (reference sequence), CDR1 and CDR2 are DFQATT and SNEGSKA. The CDR3, from cysteine to phenylalanine, totals 13 residues. Kept here is only the CDR3 DNA, which spans 39 bases and is read in frame from base 1. This TCR was recovered from a boy in the first two years of life who had a stem cell transplant for acute myeloid leukemia, so the T cells may come from the graft donor. This specimen consisted of PBMCs, mostly from graft donor cells, obtained 360 days after TCRalphabeta/CD19-depleted stem cell transplant. Rearrangement joined TRBV20-1 to TRBJ2-4; too little of a D gene remains to name it. The DNA sequence is as follows: TGCAGTGCTACGTGGATGGGGAAAAACATTCAGTACTTC. It encodes CSATWMGKNIQYF.